This entry is about one TCR beta chain. Produced via immunoSEQ multiplex PCR; TCRdb's table is partial and in-frame only. The sample has more than 65,000 clones, 88% seen once; the top ten hold 4% to 5%. The entry originates in a study of technical replicates of blood from several donors. The junction had 4 bases not matched to a gene; V was cut back by 6 bases and J by 0 bases. Germline V lookup: CDR1 SGHTA, CDR2 FQGNSA. The CDR3 is 14 amino acids. The V gene is TRBV7-2, the J gene TRBJ2-7, with TRBD1 matching 8 bases. The material sequenced was PBMCs. The sequence came from a human donor in good health. Some clones in this sample may be carry-over from other donors' samples. The CDR3 DNA is TGTGCCAGCAGGCGGGACAGGAGCTCCTACGAGCAGTACTTC. Its translation is CASRRDRSSYEQYF.